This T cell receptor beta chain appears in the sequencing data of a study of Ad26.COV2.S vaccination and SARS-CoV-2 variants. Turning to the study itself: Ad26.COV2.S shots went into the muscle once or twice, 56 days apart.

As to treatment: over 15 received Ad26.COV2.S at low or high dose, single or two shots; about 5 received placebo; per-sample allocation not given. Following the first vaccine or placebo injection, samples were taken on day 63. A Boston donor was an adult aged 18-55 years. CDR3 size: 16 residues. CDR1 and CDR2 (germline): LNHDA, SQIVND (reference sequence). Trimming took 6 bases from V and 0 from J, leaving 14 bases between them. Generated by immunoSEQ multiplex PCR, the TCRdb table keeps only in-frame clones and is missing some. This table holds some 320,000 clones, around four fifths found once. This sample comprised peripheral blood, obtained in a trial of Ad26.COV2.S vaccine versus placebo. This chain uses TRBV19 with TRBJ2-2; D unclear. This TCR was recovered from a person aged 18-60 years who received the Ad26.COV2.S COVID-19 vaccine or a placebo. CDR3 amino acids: CASRVRIQPNTGELFF. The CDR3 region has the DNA TGTGCCAGTAGGGTTCGTATACAGCCGAACACCGGGGAGCTGTTTTTT. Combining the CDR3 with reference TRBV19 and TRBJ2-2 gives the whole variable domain DGGITQSPKYLFRKEGQNVTLSCEQNLNHDAMYWYRQDPGQGLRLIYYSQIVNDFQKGDIAEGYSVSREKKESFPLTVTSAQKNPTAFYLCASRVRIQPNTGELFFGEGSRLTVL.